The rows below give T cell receptor beta chains drawn from one sample of a study of T cell changes during pregnancy in multiple sclerosis. The data were produced by immunoSEQ multiplex PCR, yet TCRdb's version contains in-frame clones alone and is incomplete. The sample lists about 83,000 clones; about 89% were seen once. The starting material was PBMCs, obtained in the first trimester of pregnancy. These TCRs come from a female donor in good health, serving as a control in a pregnancy study. Some clones in this sample may be carry-over from other donors' samples. The CDR3 runs from the conserved cysteine through the conserved F or W. Each record gives: J gene, V gene, clone size, CDR3 protein. Clone size appears in some rows only: once, few, many, or a class for an expanded clone.

j_gene: TRBJ2-1
v_gene: TRBV28
abundance: NA
CDR3aa: CASRPGQGYNEQFF

j_gene: TRBJ2-3
v_gene: TRBV12-5
abundance: NA
CDR3aa: CASALTDTQYF

j_gene: TRBJ1-5
v_gene: TRBV4-1
abundance: NA
CDR3aa: CASSRAPGSNQPQHF

j_gene: TRBJ2-5
v_gene: TRBV7-2
abundance: NA
CDR3aa: CASSLVWASGVGETQYF

j_gene: TRBJ1-2
v_gene: TRBV12-5
abundance: NA
CDR3aa: CASGPGQENYGYTF

j_gene: TRBJ2-1
v_gene: TRBV7-3
abundance: NA
CDR3aa: CASRAGTSYNEQFF

j_gene: TRBJ1-2
v_gene: TRBV28
abundance: NA
CDR3aa: CASSLFARARGYTF

j_gene: TRBJ2-2
v_gene: TRBV4-1
abundance: once
CDR3aa: CASSQGPGLATRELFF

j_gene: TRBJ2-5
v_gene: TRBV29-1
abundance: NA
CDR3aa: CSMEKDSQETQYF

j_gene: TRBJ1-1
v_gene: TRBV19
abundance: NA
CDR3aa: CASKYGEKRNTEAFF

j_gene: TRBJ2-1
v_gene: TRBV6-4
abundance: NA
CDR3aa: CASSDSGGYNEQFF

j_gene: TRBJ1-1
v_gene: TRBV7-9
abundance: NA
CDR3aa: CASSSGPGQNTEAFF

j_gene: TRBJ1-1
v_gene: TRBV2
abundance: NA
CDR3aa: CASSSPGIPMNTEAFF

j_gene: TRBJ2-3
v_gene: TRBV7-6
abundance: once
CDR3aa: CASSLLSPDTQYF

j_gene: TRBJ1-6
v_gene: TRBV10-3
abundance: NA
CDR3aa: CAISGGQDYNSPLHF

j_gene: TRBJ2-5
v_gene: TRBV27
abundance: NA
CDR3aa: CASSLGTSSGGELTQYF

j_gene: TRBJ2-3
v_gene: TRBV5-1
abundance: NA
CDR3aa: CASSLGAGDLTDTQYF

j_gene: TRBJ2-1
v_gene: TRBV19
abundance: NA
CDR3aa: CASSSGRYYNEQFF

j_gene: TRBJ2-7
v_gene: TRBV4-1
abundance: NA
CDR3aa: CASSQGPSGRGHYEQYF

j_gene: TRBJ2-7
v_gene: TRBV7-9
abundance: NA
CDR3aa: CASSLYEGPYEQYF

j_gene: TRBJ2-5
v_gene: TRBV4-1
abundance: NA
CDR3aa: CASSQFQGGETQYF

j_gene: TRBJ2-7
v_gene: TRBV7-9
abundance: NA
CDR3aa: CASSLAEGGGDLRYF

j_gene: TRBJ2-1
v_gene: TRBV7-2
abundance: NA
CDR3aa: CASSRTGGSDDEQFF

j_gene: TRBJ2-7
v_gene: TRBV4-2
abundance: NA
CDR3aa: CASSQGRYTYEQYF

j_gene: TRBJ2-6
v_gene: TRBV5-1
abundance: NA
CDR3aa: CASSATSSGANVLTF

j_gene: TRBJ2-7
v_gene: TRBV6-5
abundance: few
CDR3aa: CASRPPRDRGYEQYF

j_gene: TRBJ2-7
v_gene: TRBV5-4
abundance: NA
CDR3aa: CATRRYGGGLDEQYF

j_gene: TRBJ2-7
v_gene: TRBV27
abundance: NA
CDR3aa: CASSRAGGTYEQYF

j_gene: TRBJ2-1
v_gene: TRBV11-2
abundance: NA
CDR3aa: CASSQAIEQFF

j_gene: TRBJ2-7
v_gene: TRBV7-9
abundance: NA
CDR3aa: CASSPPGREGYEQYF

j_gene: TRBJ2-3
v_gene: TRBV18
abundance: once
CDR3aa: CASSPLAGGFGTDTQYF

j_gene: TRBJ1-1
v_gene: TRBV7-2
abundance: NA
CDR3aa: CASSPSTGANTEAFF

j_gene: TRBJ1-2
v_gene: TRBV6-1
abundance: NA
CDR3aa: CASSEGSGYGYTF

j_gene: TRBJ2-3
v_gene: TRBV2
abundance: NA
CDR3aa: CASRPGQGYTQYF

j_gene: TRBJ1-4
v_gene: TRBV14
abundance: NA
CDR3aa: CASSPRQANEKLFF

j_gene: TRBJ1-1
v_gene: TRBV29-1
abundance: NA
CDR3aa: CSVVLLGTGVMNTEAFF

j_gene: TRBJ2-1
v_gene: TRBV28
abundance: NA
CDR3aa: CASSLSGGATNEQFF

j_gene: TRBJ1-3
v_gene: TRBV28
abundance: NA
CDR3aa: CASKRGGGPGNTIYF

j_gene: TRBJ2-7
v_gene: TRBV28
abundance: NA
CDR3aa: CASSSPLKPTSGYEQYF

j_gene: TRBJ2-7
v_gene: TRBV4-1
abundance: NA
CDR3aa: CASSQFLGDFADEQYF

j_gene: TRBJ2-5
v_gene: TRBV7-8
abundance: NA
CDR3aa: CASSSQGQKGETQYF

j_gene: TRBJ1-2
v_gene: TRBV6-5
abundance: NA
CDR3aa: CASSSGTGFGYTF

j_gene: TRBJ2-1
v_gene: TRBV7-3
abundance: NA
CDR3aa: CASSAHGASYNEQFF

j_gene: TRBJ1-6
v_gene: TRBV7-9
abundance: NA
CDR3aa: CASSSTENSPLHF

j_gene: TRBJ2-3
v_gene: TRBV5-4
abundance: NA
CDR3aa: CASSSFLTDTQYF

j_gene: TRBJ2-7
v_gene: TRBV7-9
abundance: once
CDR3aa: CASSSLMREAPHEQYF

j_gene: TRBJ2-2
v_gene: TRBV5-1
abundance: NA
CDR3aa: CASSLHLANTGELFF

j_gene: TRBJ2-1
v_gene: TRBV27
abundance: NA
CDR3aa: CASSPLGEYNEQFF

j_gene: TRBJ1-4
v_gene: TRBV4-2
abundance: NA
CDR3aa: CASSQESQQGAGEKLFF

j_gene: TRBJ2-2
v_gene: TRBV19
abundance: NA
CDR3aa: CASRNRGQGSTGELFF

j_gene: TRBJ1-1
v_gene: TRBV7-9
abundance: NA
CDR3aa: CASSSRDRVNTEAFF

j_gene: TRBJ1-1
v_gene: TRBV5-1
abundance: NA
CDR3aa: CASSSTSNTEAFF

j_gene: TRBJ2-7
v_gene: TRBV5-6
abundance: NA
CDR3aa: CASSLVGKEDEQYF

j_gene: TRBJ2-1
v_gene: TRBV28
abundance: NA
CDR3aa: CASSLARGAPSSYNEQFF

j_gene: TRBJ2-5
v_gene: TRBV5-1
abundance: NA
CDR3aa: CASSKRPSGVDQETQYF